The present TCR beta chain was sequenced within a study of naive and memory T cell subsets. Per germline, CDR1 SGHTA and CDR2 FQGNSA. V shed 5 bases and J shed 4 bases, with 9 bases lying between them. There are 13 residues in the CDR3. An equimolar mix of two oligonucleotides served as the beta constant-region primer for TRBC1 and TRBC2. Four rounds of PCR amplified the ligated cDNA using nested alpha and beta constant-region primers plus SP2. From the UMI-ligation and nested PCR reads, TCRdb called clonotypes with MiXCR, one entry per CDR3 protein. This table holds approximately 31,000 distinct CDR3 sequences, 18% found once.

The origin of this receptor is a human donor in good health. The specimen sequenced was effector memory CD4+ T cells from blood. The subset was: effector memory, CD45RA- CD27-. The chain carries TRBV7-2 and TRBJ2-1; D perhaps matches TRBD1 (6 bases). The CDR3 spells CASSPDRYNEQFF. The CDR3 DNA reads TGTGCCAGCAGCCCTGACAGGTACAATGAGCAGTTCTTC. Combining the CDR3 with reference TRBV7-2 and TRBJ2-1 gives the whole variable domain GAGVSQSPSNKVTEKGKDVELRCDPISGHTALYWYRQSLGQGLEFLIYFQGNSAPDKSGLPSDRFSAERTGGSVSTLTIQRTQQEDSAVYLCASSPDRYNEQFFGPGTRLTVL.